The rows below give T cell receptor beta chains drawn from one sample of a study of shared clonotypes between healthy human individuals. The protocol was immunoSEQ multiplex PCR, while the TCRdb copy is restricted to in-frame clones and leaves out a portion. The table lists under 650,000 clones, roughly 95% of them singletons. The sequenced sample consisted of naive CD4+ T cells sorted from blood. All receptors come from a woman in her twenties or thirties in good health. Both conserved end residues are part of each CDR3. A D gene is named only where the DNA matches it firmly. Expanded clones get a size class; other rows say once, few or many, or leave the size out.

>TRBV11-2|TRBJ2-7|.|TRBD1
CASVRTGEAYEQYF
TGTGCCAGCGTCCGGACAGGGGAAGCCTACGAGCAGTACTTC
>TRBV13|TRBJ2-7|.|TRBD1
CASSLTDPGQGHEQYF
TGTGCCAGCAGCTTAACTGATCCGGGACAGGGCCACGAGCAGTACTTC
>TRBV18|TRBJ1-5|.|TRBD1
CASSSPNRGIGNQPQHF
TGTGCCAGCTCATCGCCGAACAGGGGGATTGGCAATCAGCCCCAGCATTTT
>TRBV6-1|TRBJ2-7|.|TRBD2
CASKGLAVTYEQYF
TGTGCCAGCAAGGGACTAGCGGTAACCTACGAGCAGTACTTC
>TRBV6-1|TRBJ2-5|.|TRBD1
CASSLTGQGETQYF
TGTGCCAGCAGTCTGACAGGGCAAGGAGAGACCCAGTACTTC
>TRBV11-3|TRBJ1-1|.|.
CASSFGGASTEAFF
TGTGCCAGCAGCTTCGGGGGCGCGTCCACTGAAGCTTTCTTT
>TRBV5-4|TRBJ1-1|.|.
CASSLGPRGDAEAFF
TGTGCCAGCAGCTTGGGCCCGCGGGGGGACGCTGAAGCTTTCTTT
>TRBV7-2|TRBJ2-7|.|TRBD2
CASSLEREGIYEQYF
TGTGCCAGCAGCTTGGAGCGGGAGGGGATCTACGAGCAGTACTTC
>TRBV19|TRBJ2-7|.|.
CASSTPQGPEQYF
TGTGCCAGTAGTACTCCGCAGGGGCCCGAGCAGTACTTC
>TRBV28|TRBJ2-7|.|.
CASSLWAGAITSSYEQYF
TGTGCCAGCAGTTTATGGGCAGGGGCTATTACTAGCTCCTACGAGCAGTACTTC
>TRBV14|TRBJ2-3|.|.
CASSQEAARGTDTQYF
TGTGCCAGCAGCCAAGAAGCAGCTCGCGGCACAGATACGCAGTATTTT
>TRBV6-4|TRBJ1-5|.|.
CASSDTGGPQHF
TGTGCCAGCAGTGACACGGGGGGGCCCCAGCATTTT
>TRBV7-3|TRBJ2-3|few|.
CASSLTGTDTQYF
TGTGCCAGCAGCTTAACGGGCACAGATACGCAGTATTTT